The clone carrying this T cell receptor (beta chain) was seen many times. Its specificity is not known. TCRdb passed the multiplex PCR reads through MiXCR, listing each CDR3 protein once. The data show 150,000 to 200,000 distinct CDR3 sequences, about 34% seen once. Per germline, CDR1 SGHTS and CDR2 YDEGEE. This CDR3 spans 16 amino acids. V lost 2 bases and J lost 4; bases outside the gene matches: 6. The source of the sample is a study of breast tumors, draining lymph nodes, adjacent tissues. The lymph nodes were axillary draining lymph nodes from breast cancer patients. Study-wide findings and caveats: Luminal-like breast cancer showed significantly higher tumor–nontumor repertoire similarity than basal-like.

This TCR was recovered from a female donor with breast cancer. Some clones in this sample may be carry-over from other donors' samples. This chain uses TRBV5-8 with TRBJ2-2; 9 nucleotides match TRBD1. The sequenced sample was axillary lymph node tissue. As DNA, the CDR3 is TGTGCCAGCAGCTTACCGGGACAGGGTCTCACCGGGGAGCTGTTTTTT. Translation gives CASSLPGQGLTGELFF.